Reported below is one T cell receptor (beta chain). Per the germline V gene, CDR1 is MNHNY and CDR2 is SVGAGI (reference sequence). Trimming left V 6 bases short and J 7 bases short, with 22 bases between. This CDR3 has 16 amino acids. The sample is drawn from a study of chemoradiotherapy in HPV16-positive cancers. Data came from immunoSEQ multiplex PCR; TCRdb stores just in-frame clones and leaves some out. Here the sample spans about 7,300 clones, around 90% being singletons. The clonotype was recovered from a human donor with HPV-associated anogenital cancer. V is TRBV6-6 and J is TRBJ2-1; possible D gene TRBD2, 5 bases. Sequenced material: blood, taken from a patient who underwent chemoradiotherapy. The chain's CDR3 is CASSPRGNSIKNEQFF. For the CDR3, the DNA is TGTGCCAGCAGCCCCAGAGGGAACAGTATAAAAAATGAGCAGTTCTTC.